This T cell receptor beta chain came from a study of shared clonotypes between healthy human individuals. Turning to the study itself: Each donor's CD4 naive and CD4 memory cells filled three plates apiece, CD8 naive two, and CD8 memory one.

Sequencing used immunoSEQ multiplex PCR; TCRdb keeps in-frame clones, though not all of them. The sample includes around 1.1 million clones, roughly 80% of them seen just once. Study findings and constraints: Larger richness was generally estimated for naive than memory subsets. Only blood was sampled; tissue repertoires likely differ.

V dropped 5 bases and J dropped 6 bases, with 11 bases sitting between them. In germline, CDR1 is SEHNR, CDR2 FQNEAQ (reference sequence). This CDR3 is 12 amino acids long. This clone was detected only a few times. The antigen is undetermined. The same CDR3 is also encoded by other DNA sequences in this sample. The chain joins TRBV7-9 to TRBJ2-7; tentative D call: TRBD1 (6 bases). Source material: memory CD4+ T cells from PBMCs. Noted subset: CD45RA-negative fraction. The TCR sequence derives from a young man in good health. Some clones in this sample may be carry-over from other donors' samples. CDR3 DNA: TGTGCCAGCAGCCCACAGGGAAGCGAGCAGTACTTC. Residues: CASSPQGSEQYF.